Below, 30 T cell receptor beta chains from the same sample are listed, as sequenced in a study of T-cell memory formation after mild COVID-19. MiXCR was run by TCRdb on the 5' RACE reads, yielding one entry per CDR3 protein. The sample lists 300,000 to 400,000 distinct CDR3 sequences, approximately 14% occurring once. Material for sequencing was PBMCs or a T cell subset sorted from them (not recorded which). Receptors originate from a man between 18 and 29 years old who had mild COVID-19 (a few samples of this study predate the infection). Cell type and time point are not known.

There are a few counts of this clonotype. The rearrangement uses TRBV5-1 and TRBJ2-7, with 8 bases identical to TRBD2. V trimming: 0 bases; J trimming: 4 bases; junction bases outside the gene matches: 9. Germline V lookup: CDR1 SGHRS, CDR2 YFSETQ. There are 16 residues in the CDR3. CDR3 residues: CASSLVVGGAFYEQYF. The DNA of the CDR3 is TGCGCCAGCAGCTTGGTGGTCGGGGGGGCCTTTTACGAGCAGTACTTC.

The chain carries TRBV6-5 and TRBJ2-3, with D perhaps matching TRBD2 (7 bases). CDR3 length: 15 amino acids. Germline V CDR1 and CDR2: MNHEY, SVGAGI. Trimming stripped 0 bases from V and 4 bases from J, with 11 bases between. In DNA form, the CDR3 reads TGTGCCAGCAGTTACTCTCGGGGGGCGGCAGATACGCAGTATTTT. It codes for CASSYSRGAADTQYF.

This sequence joins TRBV5-6 and TRBJ2-1; 8 nucleotides agree with TRBD1. Germline V gene data show CDR1 as SGHDT and CDR2 as YYEEEE. The CDR3 contains 15 residues. The V gene end was trimmed by 0 bases and the J gene end by 2 bases; junction bases not matched to a gene: 1. The CDR3 DNA reads TGTGCCAGCAGCTTGGAGACAGGGGCCTACAATGAGCAGTTCTTC. Translated: CASSLETGAYNEQFF.

In its sample, this clonotype was seen many times. The V and J genes are TRBV11-1 and TRBJ2-3; D gene unclear. Trimming took off 2 bases at V and 6 bases at J, with 9 bases between the two ends. CDR1 is SGHAT and CDR2 is FQDESV in the germline V gene (reference sequence). This CDR3 is 13 amino acids long. The CDR3 reads CASSLLNADTQYF. In DNA form, the CDR3 reads TGTGCCAGCAGCTTACTTAACGCTGATACGCAGTATTTT.

This clonotype was counted a few times. This rearrangement joins TRBV19 to TRBJ2-3; 9 nucleotides match TRBD2. The CDR3 sequence is 15 residues long. V shed 2 bases, J shed 5 bases, and the junction held 5 bases outside the gene matches. Germline V gene data show CDR1 as LNHDA and CDR2 as SQIVND (reference sequence). In DNA, the CDR3 is TGTGCCAGTAGTATACTAGCGGGGTGGCGAGATACGCAGTATTTT. Translated, it gives CASSILAGWRDTQYF.

The V call is TRBV7-8, the J call TRBJ2-3; D ambiguous. Germline V gene sequence: CDR1 SGHVS, CDR2 FQNEAQ. V lost 1 base and J 2 bases, leaving 7 bases between the germline ends. This CDR3 comprises 14 residues. CDR3 nucleotide sequence: TGTGCCAGCAGCTTAGTTCCACTCACAGATACGCAGTATTTT. The encoded protein is CASSLVPLTDTQYF. Full variable domain (rest looked up from reference TRBV7-8 and TRBJ2-3): GAGVSQSPRYKVAKRGQDVALRCDPISGHVSLFWYQQALGQGPEFLTYFQNEAQLDKSGLPSDRFFAERPEGSVSTLKIQRTQQEDSAVYLCASSLVPLTDTQYFGPGTRLTVL.

The chain links TRBV20-1 to TRBJ1-2; D perhaps matches TRBD1 (6 bases). The CDR3 spans 14 residues. Germline CDR1 is DFQATT and CDR2 is SNEGSKA (reference sequence). Trimming shortened V by 0 bases and J by 5 bases, and 13 bases separated the two germline ends. The CDR3 DNA follows: TGCAGTGCTAGAGAACGGACAGTTAGTTATGGCTACACCTTC. Translated, it gives CSARERTVSYGYTF.

This clonotype has only a few counts. V is TRBV14 and J is TRBJ1-2; 8 positions match TRBD1. Trimming at V came to 4 bases and at J to 5 bases, leaving 3 bases not matched to a gene. There are 13 residues in the CDR3. Germline loops: CDR1 SGHDN, CDR2 FVKESK. The CDR3 DNA reads as TGTGCCAGCAGCCCACGGACAGGGTATGGCTACACCTTC. Protein product: CASSPRTGYGYTF.

J is TRBJ1-1 and V is TRBV7-3; 7 bases line up with TRBD1. The CDR3 covers 14 residues. Germline V gene data show CDR1 as SGHTA and CDR2 as FQGTGA. V gave up 3 bases and J gave up 6 bases; unmatched junction bases: 7. The DNA of the CDR3 is TGTGCCAGCAGCTTGGCCGGGACAGCCTCTGAAGCTTTCTTT. It is translated as CASSLAGTASEAFF.

This rearrangement joins TRBV7-9 to TRBJ1-3; D possibly corresponds to TRBD1 (6 bases). CDR3 length equals 14 residues. Trimming stripped 1 base from V and 7 bases from J, with 11 bases between. CDR1 is SEHNR and CDR2 is FQNEAQ in the germline V gene (reference sequence). CDR3 sequence reads: CASSLGQEWNTIYF. CDR3 DNA: TGTGCCAGCAGCTTAGGACAGGAGTGGAACACCATATATTTT.

The chain is built from TRBV5-5 and TRBJ1-2, with D perhaps matching TRBD1 (5 bases). The CDR3 contains 12 residues. V was pared by 5 bases and J by 8 bases, with 13 bases between. Germline values: CDR1 SGHKS, CDR2 YYEKEE (reference sequence). In nucleotides, the CDR3 is TGTGCCAGCAGATCGGATGGGGGGGGCTACACCTTC. Protein sequence: CASRSDGGGYTF.

J is TRBJ2-3 and V is TRBV7-8; a weak D match, TRBD2 (6 bases). There are 17 residues in the CDR3. Germline CDR1 is SGHVS and CDR2 is FQNEAQ. V was cut by 1 base and J by 5 bases, with 19 bases left in between. For the CDR3, the DNA is TGTGCCAGCAGCTTAGGTTTCGGGGGAAGGGCGGTAGATACGCAGTATTTT. This translates into CASSLGFGGRAVDTQYF.

The sample holds many counts of this clonotype. CDR3 DNA sequence: TGCGCCAGCAGCTTGGGACAGGGGCTCGGCACCGGGGAGCTGTTTTTT. Amino acids: CASSLGQGLGTGELFF. The V and J genes are TRBV5-1 and TRBJ2-2; 8 positions agree with TRBD1. Trimming removed 0 bases from V and 4 bases from J; junction bases left unmatched: 5. From germline, CDR1 is SGHRS and CDR2 YFSETQ. The CDR3 runs to 16 residues.

This clonotype was found a few times. The gene calls are TRBV20-1 and TRBJ2-3; 9 bases agree with TRBD1. Germline CDR1 DFQATT, CDR2 SNEGSKA (reference sequence). Trimming cost V 0 bases and J 2 bases; bases outside gene matches: 3. CDR3 size: 15 residues. The CDR3 spells CSARDRDRATDTQYF. Written as DNA, the CDR3 is TGCAGTGCTAGAGATCGGGACAGGGCCACAGATACGCAGTATTTT.

The chain links TRBV5-1 to TRBJ2-7; the match to TRBD1 covers 7 bases. The CDR3 spans 16 residues. The germline gives CDR1 SGHRS, CDR2 YFSETQ. V trimming: 0 bases; J trimming: 1 base; junction bases outside the gene matches: 7. The DNA for the CDR3 is TGCGCCAGCAGCTTGGGCGGTGTGGGACAGTCCTACGAGCAGTACTTC. As protein: CASSLGGVGQSYEQYF.

This clonotype was seen more than once but under ten times. This rearrangement joins TRBV7-9 to TRBJ1-1, with a possible D match to TRBD1 (6 bases). The CDR3 runs 16 residues. Germline CDR1 and CDR2: SEHNR and FQNEAQ (reference sequence). V was shortened by 5 bases and J by 0 bases, with 16 bases between the two germline ends. CDR3 sequence (DNA): TGTGCCAGCAGCCCAAACAGGGTCGGCATGAACACTGAAGCTTTCTTT. It yields the protein CASSPNRVGMNTEAFF.

In this sample, this clonotype turned up many times. J is TRBJ1-5 and V is TRBV4-1; weak D call: TRBD1 (6 bases). CDR3 length equals 13 residues. Per germline, CDR1 MGHRA and CDR2 YSYEKL. Trimming took 2 bases from V and 7 from J, leaving 9 bases between them. CDR3 sequence reads: CASSQSGGQPQHF. As DNA, the CDR3 is TGCGCCAGCAGCCAATCCGGGGGCCAGCCCCAGCATTTT.

This sequence joins TRBV5-1 and TRBJ2-7; D remains ambiguous. The ends were cut back, 4 bases at V and 0 bases at J, with 17 bases in the middle. Germline loops: CDR1 SGHRS, CDR2 YFSETQ. The CDR3 runs 16 residues. In DNA, the CDR3 is TGCGCCAGCAGCCCCAGGACGGGTTCCTTCTCCTACGAGCAGTACTTC. Translation: CASSPRTGSFSYEQYF. Full variable domain (outside the CDR3, taken from reference TRBV5-1 and TRBJ2-7): KAGVTQTPRYLIKTRGQQVTLSCSPISGHRSVSWYQQTPGQGLQFLFEYFSETQRNKGNFPGRFSGRQFSNSRSEMNVSTLELGDSALYLCASSPRTGSFSYEQYFGPGTRLTVT.

This clonotype has a single count. Being one base from a much bigger clone, this may be a read error. The chain employs TRBV20-1 and TRBJ2-5, with a possible D match to TRBD2 (5 bases). The CDR3 extends over 15 amino acids. Germline values: CDR1 DFQATT, CDR2 SNEGSKA (reference sequence). Trimming removed 0 bases at V and 3 bases at J, with 14 bases between. For the CDR3, the DNA is TGCAGTGCTAGAGAGCCAGCGGTGGGTAAAGAGACCCAGTACTTC. This sequence encodes CSAREPAVGKETQYF.

This clonotype was seen more than once but under ten times. The chain combines TRBV5-1 with TRBJ2-3, with TRBD2 identical over 9 bases. The CDR3 totals 13 residues. CDR1 SGHRS and CDR2 YFSETQ come from the germline V gene. The junction had 2 bases not matched to a gene; V was cut back by 0 bases and J by 9 bases. The CDR3 nucleotides are TGCGCCAGCAGCTTGGTTCTAGCGGGAACGCAGTATTTT. It translates to CASSLVLAGTQYF.

In this sample, this clonotype turned up once. V gene TRBV18 combines with J gene TRBJ2-5; D is perhaps TRBD2 (6 bases). This CDR3 has 16 residues. The V end lost 0 bases, the J end lost 5 bases, and 16 bases lay between the germline ends. Germline V gene data show CDR1 as KGHSH and CDR2 as LQKENI. CDR3 sequence reads: CASSPPNGGRLETQYF. The CDR3 nucleotides read TGTGCCAGCTCACCACCGAACGGGGGTAGATTGGAGACCCAGTACTTC.

This clonotype was observed many times. CDR3 sequence (DNA): TGCGCCAGCAGCTTGATGGGGGGCCCCATGAACACTGAAGCTTTCTTT. It yields the protein CASSLMGGPMNTEAFF. The genes are TRBV5-1 and TRBJ1-1, with D possibly TRBD1 on 6 matching bases. Trimming shortened V by 1 base and J by 0 bases, and 13 bases separated the two germline ends. From germline, CDR1 is SGHRS and CDR2 YFSETQ. The length of the CDR3 is 16 residues.

The chain combines TRBV27 with TRBJ2-5; 8 nucleotides match TRBD2. Germline CDR1 and CDR2: MNHEY and SMNVEV (reference sequence). The junction had 4 bases not matched to a gene; V was cut back by 6 bases and J by 1 base. The CDR3 sequence is 14 residues long. Written as DNA, the CDR3 is TGTGCCAGCAGGAAGCGGGGGACCCAAGAGACCCAGTACTTC. Its protein product is CASRKRGTQETQYF.

This rearrangement joins TRBV20-1 to TRBJ1-2; D gene unclear. CDR3 length: 13 amino acids. Trimming pared 7 bases from V and 0 bases from J, leaving 12 bases between. Germline lookup yields CDR1 DFQATT and CDR2 SNEGSKA (reference sequence). The CDR3: CSGGAQTNYGYTF. The CDR3 region has the DNA TGCAGTGGCGGAGCCCAGACTAACTATGGCTACACCTTC.

The rearrangement uses TRBV12-3 or TRBV12-4 and TRBJ2-1; no definite D call. Trimming took off 5 bases at V and 3 bases at J, with 11 bases between the two ends. The CDR3 sequence is 14 residues long. CDR3 sequence (DNA): TGTGCCAGCAGTACCTTAACACTCTACAATGAGCAGTTCTTC. It is translated as CASSTLTLYNEQFF.

This chain joins TRBV4-3 and TRBJ2-3; D possibly uses TRBD1 or TRBD2 (6 bases each). The ends were cut back, 4 bases at V and 4 bases at J, with 15 bases in the middle. Germline V gives CDR1 LGHNA, CDR2 YSLEER. The CDR3 totals 15 residues. The CDR3 bases are TGCGCCAGCAGCCTTTTGTCACGGGGGCCAGATACGCAGTATTTT. This sequence encodes CASSLLSRGPDTQYF.

In nucleotides, the CDR3 is TGTGCCAGCAGCGTAGATGCAGGGGGCAAGACCCAGTACTTC. Its translation: CASSVDAGGKTQYF. V is TRBV9 and J is TRBJ2-5; 8 nucleotides agree with TRBD1. Germline V gene data show CDR1 as SGDLS and CDR2 as YYNGEE. The ends lost 0 bases at V and 6 bases at J; junction bases unmatched: 4. CDR3 length: 14 amino acids.

V usage is TRBV29-1 and J usage is TRBJ2-7; 10 nucleotides agree with TRBD1. Germline V gene data show CDR1 as SQVTM and CDR2 as ANQGSEA. The CDR3 covers 11 residues. J was trimmed by 5 bases and V by 6 bases; bases with no gene match: 1. CDR3 residues: CSVDRGHEQYF. CDR3 nucleotides: TGCAGCGTCGACAGGGGGCACGAGCAGTACTTC.

The chain employs TRBV11-3 and TRBJ2-3; TRBD1 matches 10 bases. The V segment lost 5 bases and the J segment 5 bases; nucleotides outside the gene matches: 7. CDR3 length equals 15 residues. In germline, CDR1 is SGHNT, CDR2 YENEEA. DNA for the CDR3: TGTGCCAGCAGCGGGGACAGGGGCCAAGGAGATACGCAGTATTTT. Translating it yields CASSGDRGQGDTQYF.

This clonotype was detected a few times. The chain carries TRBV4-3 and TRBJ2-5; TRBD1 agrees at 7 bases. From germline, CDR1 is LGHNA and CDR2 YSLEER. V shed 3 bases and J 4 bases; nucleotides not matched to a gene: 8. This CDR3 is built from 15 residues. CDR3: CASSHGVDRTETQYF. In nucleotides, the CDR3 is TGCGCCAGCAGCCACGGGGTGGACAGGACAGAGACCCAGTACTTC.